The present T cell receptor (beta chain) was sequenced within a study of T cells in Graves' hyperthyroidism and ophthalmopathy. This clonotype was detected many times. Germline CDR1 SEHNR, CDR2 FQNEAQ (reference sequence). This CDR3 comprises 14 residues. V gave up 1 base and J gave up 5 bases, with 9 bases separating them. RNA transcripts were the template for amplifying TCR beta CDR3 regions. In the first-round RT-PCR of the TCR CDR3, the HTBI primer set was used. TCRdb called the multiplex PCR reads again in MiXCR, with one record for every CDR3 protein. The sample lists 750,000 to 950,000 distinct CDR3 sequences; 38% were seen once. The PBMCs were taken from less than 11 ml of fresh peripheral blood.

The sequencing input was blood. This clonotype was sampled from a young man with Graves' hyperthyroidism. The chain links TRBV7-9 to TRBJ1-5; D might be TRBD1 (6 bases). CDR3 nucleotide sequence: TGTGCCAGCAGCTTAGGAAGGGGGGATCAGCCCCAGCATTTT. Amino acid sequence: CASSLGRGDQPQHF.